The clone carrying this TCR beta chain has ten or more counts. No antigen is known for it. This record comes from a study of T-cell reconstitution after alpha-beta-depleted transplantation in children. Researchers prepared the TCRbeta library using unique molecular identifiers, the study reports. From the PCR reads, TCRdb called clonotypes with MiXCR, one entry per CDR3 protein. Here the sample spans around 94,000 distinct CDR3 sequences, 7.5% to 9.5% being singletons. CDR3 size: 13 residues. Deletions cut 2 bases from V and 3 bases from J, with 9 bases between. Per the germline V gene, CDR1 is SGHDT and CDR2 is YYEEEE. Study results and limitations: Alpha-beta T cells present about two months after transplant were reported to originate from several hundred expanded graft clones. Hyperexpanded clones declined; after one year, newly produced T cells mostly supplied diversity.

This clonotype originated in a boy between 2 and 15 years old with acute lymphoblastic leukemia, due to receive a stem cell transplant. V gene TRBV5-6 combines with J gene TRBJ2-7; no clear D gene. The sample was PBMCs, taken before TCRalphabeta/CD19-depleted stem cell transplant. This CDR3 is CASSFVQNYEQYF. CDR3 nucleotides: TGTGCCAGCAGCTTTGTACAGAACTACGAGCAGTACTTC. The full variable domain, in which reference TRBV5-6 and TRBJ2-7 provide the parts outside the CDR3, is DAGVTQSPTHLIKTRGQQVTLRCSPKSGHDTVSWYQQALGQGPQFIFQYYEEEERQRGNFPDRFSGHQFPNYSSELNVNALLLGDSALYLCASSFVQNYEQYFGPGTRLTVT.